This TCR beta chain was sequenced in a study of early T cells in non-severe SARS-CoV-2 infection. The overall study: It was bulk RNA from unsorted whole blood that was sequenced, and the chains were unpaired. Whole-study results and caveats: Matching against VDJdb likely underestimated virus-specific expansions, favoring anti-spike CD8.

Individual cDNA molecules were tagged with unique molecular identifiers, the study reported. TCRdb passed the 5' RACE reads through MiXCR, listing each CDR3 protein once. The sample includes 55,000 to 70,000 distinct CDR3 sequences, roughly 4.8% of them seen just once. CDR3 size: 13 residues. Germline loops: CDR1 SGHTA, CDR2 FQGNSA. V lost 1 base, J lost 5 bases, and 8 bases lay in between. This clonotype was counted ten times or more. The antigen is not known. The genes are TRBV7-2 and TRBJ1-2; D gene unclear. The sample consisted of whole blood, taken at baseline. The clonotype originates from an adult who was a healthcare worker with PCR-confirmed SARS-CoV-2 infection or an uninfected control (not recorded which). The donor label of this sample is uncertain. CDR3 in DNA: TGTGCCAGCAGCTTAGTGCTGGCTTATGGCTACACCTTC. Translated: CASSLVLAYGYTF.